This T cell receptor (beta chain) was retrieved from a study of T cell repertoires in cytomegalovirus infection. Study background: HLA-C-restricted CMV epitopes, recently identified, and well-studied HLA-B-restricted ones were used by the study.

A word on this clonotype: Antigen specificity is unknown.

TCRdb re-called the reads with MiXCR, one entry per CDR3 protein. The table lists more than 250,000 distinct CDR3 sequences, roughly 25% of them singletons. This sequence was found in a human donor in good health (CMV status not recorded). Some clones in this sample may be carry-over from other donors' samples. Sequences were derived from cultured PBMCs, sampled from culture after CMV antigen stimulation.

CDR3 protein: CASSPLLAEQETQYF. CDR3 DNA sequence: TGCGCCAGCAGCCCCTTACTAGCGGAACAAGAGACCCAGTACTTC. The chain joins TRBV4-3 to TRBJ2-5; TRBD2 aligns across 8 bases. This CDR3 has 15 residues. The germline V gene has CDR1 LGHNA and CDR2 YSLEER. V dropped 4 bases and J dropped 2; count of bases not matched to a gene: 6.